The entry below describes one TCR beta chain. As yet, its antigen is unknown. These data are taken from a study of T cell responses to AZD1222 COVID-19 vaccine. Libraries were prepared by immunoSEQ multiplex PCR; TCRdb keeps only in-frame clonotypes and omits some of them. The table lists some 140,000 clones, 90% of them singletons, with 1.5% to 2% in the top ten. Study-wide findings and caveats: Nearly half of spike-specific TCRs reportedly target variant regions that are unmutated in the B.1.351 and B.1.1.7 variants. Repertoire sampling was restricted to post-peak T cell response timepoints. Donors were largely white British and mainly female; clonal diversity was possibly underestimated.

Trimming took 2 bases from V and 3 from J; bases not matched to a gene: 0. CDR1 MNHEY and CDR2 SVGEGT come from the germline V gene. This CDR3 spans 15 amino acids. The TCR sequence derives from an adult in good health. The V call is TRBV6-2 or TRBV6-3, the J call TRBJ2-1; TRBD1 matches 11 bases. The input for sequencing was peripheral blood, taken on day 0 of AZD1222 vaccination. In DNA, the CDR3 is TGTGCCAGCAGTTACGGGACAGGGGGCTACAATGAGCAGTTCTTC. This sequence encodes CASSYGTGGYNEQFF.